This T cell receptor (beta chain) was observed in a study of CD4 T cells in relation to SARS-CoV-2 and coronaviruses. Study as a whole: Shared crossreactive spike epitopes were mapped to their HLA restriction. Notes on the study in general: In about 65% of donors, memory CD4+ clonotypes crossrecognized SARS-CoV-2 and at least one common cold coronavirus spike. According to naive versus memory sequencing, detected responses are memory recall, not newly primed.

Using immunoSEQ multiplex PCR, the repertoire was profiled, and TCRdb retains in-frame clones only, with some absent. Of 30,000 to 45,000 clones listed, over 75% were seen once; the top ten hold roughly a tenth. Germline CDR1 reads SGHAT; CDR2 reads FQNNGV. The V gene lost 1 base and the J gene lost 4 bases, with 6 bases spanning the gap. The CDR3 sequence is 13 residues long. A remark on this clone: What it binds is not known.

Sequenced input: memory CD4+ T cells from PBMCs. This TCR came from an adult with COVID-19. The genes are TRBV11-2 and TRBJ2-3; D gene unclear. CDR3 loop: CASSLVFADTQYF. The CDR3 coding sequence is TGTGCCAGCAGCTTAGTATTTGCAGATACGCAGTATTTT.